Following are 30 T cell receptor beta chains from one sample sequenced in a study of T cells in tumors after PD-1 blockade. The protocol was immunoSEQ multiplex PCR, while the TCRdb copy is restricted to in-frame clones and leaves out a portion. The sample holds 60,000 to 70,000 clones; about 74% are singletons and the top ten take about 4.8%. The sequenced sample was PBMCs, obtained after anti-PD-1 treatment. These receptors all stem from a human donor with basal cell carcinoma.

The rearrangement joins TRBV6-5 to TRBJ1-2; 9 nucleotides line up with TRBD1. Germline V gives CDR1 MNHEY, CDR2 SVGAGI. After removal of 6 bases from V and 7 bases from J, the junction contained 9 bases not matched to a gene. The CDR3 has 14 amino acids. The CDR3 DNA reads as TGTGCCAGCAGATCGGGACAGGGAAAGCTTGGCTACACCTTC. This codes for CASRSGQGKLGYTF.

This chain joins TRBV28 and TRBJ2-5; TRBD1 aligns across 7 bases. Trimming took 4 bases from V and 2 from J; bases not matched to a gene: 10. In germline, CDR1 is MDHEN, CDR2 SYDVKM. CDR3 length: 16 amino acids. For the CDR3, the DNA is TGTGCCAGCAGTTCGCCGGGACAGACACTGCAAGAGACCCAGTACTTC. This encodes CASSSPGQTLQETQYF.

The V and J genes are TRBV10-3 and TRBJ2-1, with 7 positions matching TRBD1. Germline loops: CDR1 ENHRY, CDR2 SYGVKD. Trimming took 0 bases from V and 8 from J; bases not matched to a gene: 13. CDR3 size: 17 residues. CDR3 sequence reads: CAISESGGQAGGDEQFF. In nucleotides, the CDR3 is TGTGCCATCAGTGAGTCTGGTGGACAGGCCGGCGGCGATGAGCAGTTCTTC.

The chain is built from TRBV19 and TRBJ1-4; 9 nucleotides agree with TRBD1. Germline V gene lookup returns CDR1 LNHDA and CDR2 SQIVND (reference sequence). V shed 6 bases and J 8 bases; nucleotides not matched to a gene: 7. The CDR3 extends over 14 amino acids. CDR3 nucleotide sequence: TGTGCCAGTAGACGGACAGGGGCAGGGGAAAAACTGTTTTTT. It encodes CASRRTGAGEKLFF.

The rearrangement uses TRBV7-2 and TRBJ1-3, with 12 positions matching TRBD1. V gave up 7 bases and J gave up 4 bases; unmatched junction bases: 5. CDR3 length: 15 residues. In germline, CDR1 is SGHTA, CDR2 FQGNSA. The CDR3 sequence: CASKRDRGLGNTIYF. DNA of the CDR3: TGTGCCAGCAAACGGGACAGGGGGCTCGGAAACACCATATATTTT.

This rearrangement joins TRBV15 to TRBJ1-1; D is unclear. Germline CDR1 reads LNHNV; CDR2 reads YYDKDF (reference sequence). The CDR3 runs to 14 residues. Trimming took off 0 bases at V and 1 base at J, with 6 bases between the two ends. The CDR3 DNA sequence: TGTGCCACCAGCAGAGATCAAGGGAACACTGAAGCTTTCTTT. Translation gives CATSRDQGNTEAFF.

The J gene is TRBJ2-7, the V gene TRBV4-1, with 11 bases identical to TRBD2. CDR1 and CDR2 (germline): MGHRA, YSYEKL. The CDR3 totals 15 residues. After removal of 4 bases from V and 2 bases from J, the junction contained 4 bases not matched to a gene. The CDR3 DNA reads TGCGCCAGCAGCCGAATTAGCGGGGGGGCCTACGAGCAGTACTTC. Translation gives CASSRISGGAYEQYF.

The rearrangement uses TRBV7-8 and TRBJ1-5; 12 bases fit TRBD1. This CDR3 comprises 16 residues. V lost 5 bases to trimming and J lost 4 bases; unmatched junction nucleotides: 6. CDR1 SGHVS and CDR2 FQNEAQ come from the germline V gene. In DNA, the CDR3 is TGTGCCAGCAGCCTCGGGGACAGGGGGCAAAATCAGCCCCAGCATTTT. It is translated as CASSLGDRGQNQPQHF.

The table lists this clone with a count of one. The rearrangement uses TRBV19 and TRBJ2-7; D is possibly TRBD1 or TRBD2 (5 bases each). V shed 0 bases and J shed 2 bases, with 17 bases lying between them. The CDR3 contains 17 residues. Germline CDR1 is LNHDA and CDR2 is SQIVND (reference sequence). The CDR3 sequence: CASSIDPASSGPYEQYF. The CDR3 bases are TGTGCCAGTAGTATAGATCCGGCTAGCTCGGGGCCCTACGAGCAGTACTTC.

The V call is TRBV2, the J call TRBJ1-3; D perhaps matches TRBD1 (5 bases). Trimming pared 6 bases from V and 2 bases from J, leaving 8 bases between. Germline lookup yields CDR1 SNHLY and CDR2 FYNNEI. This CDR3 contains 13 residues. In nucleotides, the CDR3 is TGTGCCAGCAGAGGGACCGCTGGAAACACCATATATTTT. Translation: CASRGTAGNTIYF.

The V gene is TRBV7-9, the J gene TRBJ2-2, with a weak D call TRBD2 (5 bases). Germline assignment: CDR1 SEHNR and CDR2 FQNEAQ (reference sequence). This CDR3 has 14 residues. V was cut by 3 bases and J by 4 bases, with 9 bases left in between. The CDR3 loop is CASSFGLPTGELFF. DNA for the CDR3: TGTGCCAGCAGCTTCGGACTGCCCACCGGGGAGCTGTTTTTT.

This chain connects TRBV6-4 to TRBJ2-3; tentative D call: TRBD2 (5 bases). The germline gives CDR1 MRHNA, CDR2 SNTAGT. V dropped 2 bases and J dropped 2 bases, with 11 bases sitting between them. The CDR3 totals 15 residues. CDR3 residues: CASSDQAGNTDTQYF. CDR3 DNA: TGTGCCAGCAGTGACCAGGCGGGCAACACAGATACGCAGTATTTT.

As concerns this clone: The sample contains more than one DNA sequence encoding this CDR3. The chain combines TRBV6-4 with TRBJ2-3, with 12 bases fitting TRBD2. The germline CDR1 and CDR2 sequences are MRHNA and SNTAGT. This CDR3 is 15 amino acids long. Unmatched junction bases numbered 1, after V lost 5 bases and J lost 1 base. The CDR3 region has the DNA TGTGCCAGCAGTAGGACTAGCGGGGGCACAGATACGCAGTATTTT. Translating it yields CASSRTSGGTDTQYF.

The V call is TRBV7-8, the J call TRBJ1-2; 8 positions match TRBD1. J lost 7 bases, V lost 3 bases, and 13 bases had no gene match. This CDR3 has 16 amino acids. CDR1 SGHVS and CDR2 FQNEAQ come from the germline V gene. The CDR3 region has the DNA TGTGCCAGCAGCTTGGATCCAGACAGGGGAGCCCTTGGCTACACCTTC. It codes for CASSLDPDRGALGYTF.

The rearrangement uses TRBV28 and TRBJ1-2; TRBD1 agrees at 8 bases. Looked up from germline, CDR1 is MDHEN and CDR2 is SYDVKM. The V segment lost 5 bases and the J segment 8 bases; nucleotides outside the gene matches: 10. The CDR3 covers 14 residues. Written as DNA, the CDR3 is TGTGCCAGCAGTCCGACAGGGGTAGCGCAGGGCTACACCTTC. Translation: CASSPTGVAQGYTF.

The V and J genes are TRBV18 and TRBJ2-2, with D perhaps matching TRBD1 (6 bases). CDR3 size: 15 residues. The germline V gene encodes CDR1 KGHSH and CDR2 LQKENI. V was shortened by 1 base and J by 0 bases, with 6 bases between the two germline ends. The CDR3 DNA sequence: TGTGCCAGCTCACCACAGGGGGCGAACACCGGGGAGCTGTTTTTT. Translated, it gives CASSPQGANTGELFF.

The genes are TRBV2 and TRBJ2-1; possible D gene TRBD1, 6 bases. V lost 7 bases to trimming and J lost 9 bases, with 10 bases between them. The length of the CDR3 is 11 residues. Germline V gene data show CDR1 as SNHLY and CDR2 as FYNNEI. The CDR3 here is CASTRGPEQFF. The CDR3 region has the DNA TGTGCCAGCACCAGGGGACCTGAGCAGTTCTTC.

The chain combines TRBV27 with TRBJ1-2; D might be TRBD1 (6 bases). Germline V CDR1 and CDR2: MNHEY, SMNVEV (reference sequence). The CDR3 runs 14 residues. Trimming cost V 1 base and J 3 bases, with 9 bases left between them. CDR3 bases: TGTGCCAGCAGTTTATACCGGACAGACTATGGCTACACCTTC. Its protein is CASSLYRTDYGYTF.

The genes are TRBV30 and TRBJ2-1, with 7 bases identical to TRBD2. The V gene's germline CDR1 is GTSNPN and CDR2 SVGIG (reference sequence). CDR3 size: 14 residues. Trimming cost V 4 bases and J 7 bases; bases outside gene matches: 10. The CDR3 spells CAWNQRGPRNEQFF. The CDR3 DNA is TGTGCCTGGAATCAGCGGGGACCTAGGAATGAGCAGTTCTTC.

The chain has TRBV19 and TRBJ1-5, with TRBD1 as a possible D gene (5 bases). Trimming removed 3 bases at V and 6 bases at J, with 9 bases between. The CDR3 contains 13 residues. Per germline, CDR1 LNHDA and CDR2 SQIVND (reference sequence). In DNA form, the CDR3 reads TGTGCCAGTAGTATCAGGGTTAGTCAGCCCCAGCATTTT. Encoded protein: CASSIRVSQPQHF. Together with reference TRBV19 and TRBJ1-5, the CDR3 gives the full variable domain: DGGITQSPKYLFRKEGQNVTLSCEQNLNHDAMYWYRQDPGQGLRLIYYSQIVNDFQKGDIAEGYSVSREKKESFPLTVTSAQKNPTAFYLCASSIRVSQPQHFGDGTRLSIL.

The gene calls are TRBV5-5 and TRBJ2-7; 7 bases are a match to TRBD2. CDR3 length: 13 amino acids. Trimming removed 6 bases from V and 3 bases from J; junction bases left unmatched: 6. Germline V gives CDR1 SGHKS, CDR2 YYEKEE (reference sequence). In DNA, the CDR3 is TGTGCCAGCAACCCCTGGGGGGGCTACGAGCAGTACTTC. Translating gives CASNPWGGYEQYF.

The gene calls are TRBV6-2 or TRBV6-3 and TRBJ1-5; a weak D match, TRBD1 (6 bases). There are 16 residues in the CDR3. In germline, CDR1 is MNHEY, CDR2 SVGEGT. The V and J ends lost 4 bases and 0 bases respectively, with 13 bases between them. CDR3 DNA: TGTGCCAGCAGTTCCGCCGGGACACTTAGCAATCAGCCCCAGCATTTT. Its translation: CASSSAGTLSNQPQHF.

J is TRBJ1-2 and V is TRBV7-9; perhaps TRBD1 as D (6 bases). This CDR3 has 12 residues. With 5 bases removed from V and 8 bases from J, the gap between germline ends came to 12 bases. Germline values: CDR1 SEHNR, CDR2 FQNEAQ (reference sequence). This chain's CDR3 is CASSPEGDGYTF. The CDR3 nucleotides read TGTGCCAGCAGCCCCGAGGGGGACGGCTACACCTTC.

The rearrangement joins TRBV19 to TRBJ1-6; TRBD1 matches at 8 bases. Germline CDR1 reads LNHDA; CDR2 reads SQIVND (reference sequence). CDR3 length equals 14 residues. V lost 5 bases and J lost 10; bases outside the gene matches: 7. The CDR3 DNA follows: TGTGCCAGTAGTCCGAGACAGGGGCAGTCACCCCTCCACTTT. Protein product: CASSPRQGQSPLHF.

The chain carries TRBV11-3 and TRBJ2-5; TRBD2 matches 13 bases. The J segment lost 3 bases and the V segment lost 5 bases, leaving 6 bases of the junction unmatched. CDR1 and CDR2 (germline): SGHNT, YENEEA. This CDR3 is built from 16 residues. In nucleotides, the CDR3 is TGTGCCAGCAGCCAAGGACTAGCGGGGGCAAAAGAGACCCAGTACTTC. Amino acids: CASSQGLAGAKETQYF.

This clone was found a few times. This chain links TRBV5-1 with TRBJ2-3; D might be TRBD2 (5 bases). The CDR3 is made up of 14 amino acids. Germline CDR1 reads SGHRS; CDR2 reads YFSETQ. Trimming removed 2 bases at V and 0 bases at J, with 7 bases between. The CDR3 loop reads CASSFRDSTDTQYF. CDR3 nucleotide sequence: TGCGCCAGCAGCTTCCGGGATAGCACAGATACGCAGTATTTT.

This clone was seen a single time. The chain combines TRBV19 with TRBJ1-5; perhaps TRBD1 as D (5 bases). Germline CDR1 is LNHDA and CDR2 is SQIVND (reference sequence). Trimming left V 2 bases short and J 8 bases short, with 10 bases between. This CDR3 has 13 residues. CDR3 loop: CASSIQGLEPQHF. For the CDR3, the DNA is TGTGCCAGTAGTATACAGGGCCTTGAGCCCCAGCATTTT.

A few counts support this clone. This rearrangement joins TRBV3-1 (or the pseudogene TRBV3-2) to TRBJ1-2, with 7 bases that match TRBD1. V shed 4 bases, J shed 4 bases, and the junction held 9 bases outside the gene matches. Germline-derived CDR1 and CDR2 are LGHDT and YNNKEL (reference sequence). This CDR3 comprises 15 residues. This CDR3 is CASSPRQGGSYGYTF. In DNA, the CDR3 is TGTGCCAGCAGCCCCCGACAGGGTGGTAGCTATGGCTACACCTTC.

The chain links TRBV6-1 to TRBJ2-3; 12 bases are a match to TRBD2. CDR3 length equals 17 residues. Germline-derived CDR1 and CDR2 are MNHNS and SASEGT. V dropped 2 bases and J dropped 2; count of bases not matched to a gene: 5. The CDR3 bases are TGTGCCAGCAGTGAAACCCTAGCGGGGGGGTCCACAGATACGCAGTATTTT. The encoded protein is CASSETLAGGSTDTQYF.

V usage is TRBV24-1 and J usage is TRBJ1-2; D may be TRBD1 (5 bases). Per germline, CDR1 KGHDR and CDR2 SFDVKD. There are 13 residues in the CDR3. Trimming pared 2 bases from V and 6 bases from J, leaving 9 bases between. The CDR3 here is CATSDWQGHGYTF. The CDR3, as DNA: TGTGCCACCAGTGATTGGCAGGGTCATGGCTACACCTTC.